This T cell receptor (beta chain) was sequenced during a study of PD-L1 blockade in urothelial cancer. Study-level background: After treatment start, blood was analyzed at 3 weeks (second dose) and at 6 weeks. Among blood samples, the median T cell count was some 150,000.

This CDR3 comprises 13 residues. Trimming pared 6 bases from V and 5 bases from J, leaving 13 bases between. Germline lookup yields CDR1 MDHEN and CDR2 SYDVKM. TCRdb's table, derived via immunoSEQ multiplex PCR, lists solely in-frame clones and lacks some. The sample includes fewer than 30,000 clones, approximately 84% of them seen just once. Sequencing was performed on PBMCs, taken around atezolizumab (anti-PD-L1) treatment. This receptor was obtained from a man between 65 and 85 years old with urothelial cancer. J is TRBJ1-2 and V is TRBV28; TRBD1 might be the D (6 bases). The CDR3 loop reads CASSQGTHYGYTF. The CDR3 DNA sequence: TGTGCCAGCAGCCAGGGGACCCATTATGGCTACACCTTC.